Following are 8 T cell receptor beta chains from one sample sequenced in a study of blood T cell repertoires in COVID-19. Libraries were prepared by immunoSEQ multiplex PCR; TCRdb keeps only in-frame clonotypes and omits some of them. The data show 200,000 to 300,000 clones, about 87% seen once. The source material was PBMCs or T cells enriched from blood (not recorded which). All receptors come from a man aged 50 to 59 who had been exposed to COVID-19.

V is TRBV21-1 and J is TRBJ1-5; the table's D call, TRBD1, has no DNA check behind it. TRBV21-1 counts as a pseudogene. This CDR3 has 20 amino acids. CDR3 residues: CASSKRRWGQGGYSNQPQHF. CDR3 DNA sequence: TGTGCCAGCAGCAAACGCCGGTGGGGACAGGGGGGCTATAGCAATCAGCCCCAGCATTTT.

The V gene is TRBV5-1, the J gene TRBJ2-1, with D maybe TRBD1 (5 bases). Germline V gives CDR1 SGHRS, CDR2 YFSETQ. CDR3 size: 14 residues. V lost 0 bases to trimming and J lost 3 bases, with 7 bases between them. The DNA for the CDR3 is TGCGCCAGCAGCTTGGGCAGGGACTACAATGAGCAGTTCTTC. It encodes CASSLGRDYNEQFF.

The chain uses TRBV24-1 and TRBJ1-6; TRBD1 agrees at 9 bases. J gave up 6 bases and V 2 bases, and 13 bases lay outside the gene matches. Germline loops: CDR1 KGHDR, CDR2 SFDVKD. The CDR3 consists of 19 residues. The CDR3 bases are TGTGCCACCAGTGATTACTGGGGGACAGGGTTAGGACGTAATTCACCCCTCCACTTT. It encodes CATSDYWGTGLGRNSPLHF.

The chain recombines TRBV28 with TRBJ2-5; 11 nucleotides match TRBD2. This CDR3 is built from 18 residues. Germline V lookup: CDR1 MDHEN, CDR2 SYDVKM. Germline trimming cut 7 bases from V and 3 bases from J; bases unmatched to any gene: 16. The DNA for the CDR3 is TGTGCCAGCACTCCCTCGCCGGTCGCGGGACTAGCGGAAGAGACCCAGTACTTC. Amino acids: CASTPSPVAGLAEETQYF. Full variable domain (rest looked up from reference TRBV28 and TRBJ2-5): DVKVTQSSRYLVKRTGEKVFLECVQDMDHENMFWYRQDPGLGLRLIYFSYDVKMKEKGDIPEGYSVSREKKERFSLILESASTNQTSMYLCASTPSPVAGLAEETQYFGPGTRLLVL.

The CDR3, as DNA: TGTGCCAGCAGCTCCTTTAGAGGCACTGAAGCTTTCTTT. It is translated as CASSSFRGTEAFF. This chain links TRBV11-2 with TRBJ1-1; the D is unclear. With 4 bases removed from V and 4 bases from J, the gap between germline ends came to 10 bases. Germline values: CDR1 SGHAT, CDR2 FQNNGV. The CDR3 sequence is 13 residues long.

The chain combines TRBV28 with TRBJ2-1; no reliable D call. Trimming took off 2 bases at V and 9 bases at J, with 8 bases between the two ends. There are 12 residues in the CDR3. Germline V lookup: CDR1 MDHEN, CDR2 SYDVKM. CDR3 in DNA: TGTGCCAGCAGTTTACAAGAGAGTGAGCAGTTCTTC. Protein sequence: CASSLQESEQFF.

This CDR3 is CASSLARLAGKNTGELFF. In DNA, the CDR3 is TGTGCCAGCAGCTTAGCTCGCCTAGCGGGGAAGAACACCGGGGAGCTGTTTTTT. V usage is TRBV7-9 and J usage is TRBJ2-2; 9 positions agree with TRBD2. The CDR3 is 18 residues long. CDR1 and CDR2 (germline): SEHNR, FQNEAQ (reference sequence). Germline trimming cut 0 bases from V and 1 base from J; bases unmatched to any gene: 6.

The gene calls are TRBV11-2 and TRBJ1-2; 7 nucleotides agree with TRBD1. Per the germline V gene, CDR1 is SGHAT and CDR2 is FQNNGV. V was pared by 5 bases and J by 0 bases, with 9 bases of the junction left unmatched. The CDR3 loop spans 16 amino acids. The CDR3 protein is CASSPPGTAANYGYTF. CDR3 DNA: TGTGCCAGCAGCCCACCAGGGACAGCCGCTAACTATGGCTACACCTTC.